Listed below are T cell receptor beta chains from one sample, sequenced in a study of spatial heterogeneity in lung cancer. TCRdb redid the calling of the 5' RACE reads with MiXCR, one entry per CDR3 protein. The sample holds about 30,000 distinct CDR3 sequences, roughly 8.4% seen once. Sequences were derived from PBMCs, sampled at surgery. These receptors were taken from a female donor with early-stage non-small cell lung cancer. The CDR3 runs from the conserved cysteine through the conserved F or W. Fields, in order: J gene, CDR3 length, V gene, D gene, clone size, CDR3 DNA, CDR3 protein. A D gene is named only where the DNA matches it firmly. The size of a clone is reported for some rows only, either as once, few or many, or as a class for expanded clones.

>TRBJ1-3|15|TRBV29-1|TRBD1|few
TGCAGCGTCCAAGACAGGGCCTCCTCTGGAAACACCATATATTTT
CSVQDRASSGNTIYF
>TRBJ2-1|14|TRBV5-1|NA|NA
TGCGCCAGCAGCGCAGAAAGACAGGACTTCGGGCAGTTCTTC
CASSAERQDFGQFF
>TRBJ2-1|21|TRBV7-9|TRBD2|many
TGTGCCAGCAGCCCGACTAGAGGGGCCCAGCGGGGACTCAGCTCCTACAATGAGCAGTTCTTC
CASSPTRGAQRGLSSYNEQFF
>TRBJ2-5|17|TRBV11-3|NA|many
TGTGCCAGCAGCCGCCTATTCGTCGTCACCGGGGAAGAGACCCAGTACTTC
CASSRLFVVTGEETQYF
>TRBJ2-7|15|TRBV2|NA|many
TGTGCCAGCATAGAGGCCGCGGCCCGGAGCGACGAGCAGTACTTC
CASIEAAARSDEQYF
>TRBJ2-2|16|TRBV5-1|NA|many
TGCGCCAGCAGCTTGAGTCTGACAATGAACACCGGGGAGCTGTTTTTT
CASSLSLTMNTGELFF
>TRBJ2-1|13|TRBV27|NA|many
TGTGCCAGCTTTTCTTACGGCGGCCGTGAGCAGTTCTTC
CASFSYGGREQFF
>TRBJ1-1|13|TRBV6-6|NA|many
TGTGCCAGCAGACCGGACAGGAACACTGAAGCTTTCTTT
CASRPDRNTEAFF
>TRBJ2-1|12|TRBV12-3/TRBV12-4|NA|many
TGTGCCAGCAGCCCGGCATATCATGAGCAGTTCTTC
CASSPAYHEQFF
>TRBJ2-1|17|TRBV7-7|TRBD1|medium-sized
TGTGCCAGCAGCTTAGGATTGGACAGGGGCCTCTACAATGAGCAGTTCTTC
CASSLGLDRGLYNEQFF
>TRBJ2-1|15|TRBV7-2|TRBD2|many
TGTGCCAGCAGTCGTGGACTAGCGGGAGAGGGTGAGCAGTTCTTC
CASSRGLAGEGEQFF
>TRBJ2-1|13|TRBV11-1|NA|many
TGTGCCAGCAGCACCGCGGGCAACAATGAGCAGTTCTTC
CASSTAGNNEQFF
>TRBJ2-5|16|TRBV7-2|NA|many
TGTGCCAGCAGCTTATTTGGGGGGCCTAGGCGAGAGACCCAGTACTTC
CASSLFGGPRRETQYF
>TRBJ2-1|13|TRBV20-1|TRBD2|few
TGCAGTGCTCCGGGACTAGTGGGAAATGAGCAGTTCTTC
CSAPGLVGNEQFF
>TRBJ2-2|14|TRBV29-1|TRBD2|few
TGCAGCGTTGGAAGCGGGAGAAACGACGGGGAGCTGTTTTTT
CSVGSGRNDGELFF
>TRBJ2-2|14|TRBV28|NA|few
TGTGCCAGCAGATCCCGGACCCGCTTCGGGGAGCTGTTTTTT
CASRSRTRFGELFF
>TRBJ2-3|19|TRBV7-2|NA|many
TGTGCCAGCAGCCCCTACCTCGGTAGGGGGAGGACCCGCACAGATACGCAGTATTTT
CASSPYLGRGRTRTDTQYF
>TRBJ1-3|14|TRBV28|TRBD1|many
TGTGCCAGCACCCTGGACAGGGTTGGAAACACCATATATTTT
CASTLDRVGNTIYF
>TRBJ2-7|16|TRBV5-1|NA|NA
TGCGCCAGCAGCTTGGGCCAGGGACTGGGTCGCTACGAGCAGTACTTC
CASSLGQGLGRYEQYF
>TRBJ2-5|17|TRBV6-5|NA|many
TGTGCCAGCAGTTACTCGAAGACAGGTTGGGGGCAAGAGACCCAGTACTTC
CASSYSKTGWGQETQYF
>TRBJ1-1|14|TRBV12-3/TRBV12-4|NA|NA
TGTGCCAGCAGGACGGACAGCTGGAACACTGAAGCTTTCTTT
CASRTDSWNTEAFF
>TRBJ2-7|13|TRBV7-9|NA|NA
TGTGCCAGCAGCCGGACGGTTACCTACGAGCAGTACTTC
CASSRTVTYEQYF
>TRBJ2-2|16|TRBV5-1|TRBD2|many
TGCGCCAGCAGCCCCGGGACTAGCTCGAACACCGGGGAGCTGTTTTTT
CASSPGTSSNTGELFF
>TRBJ2-7|15|TRBV4-1|NA|NA
TGCGCCAGCAGCCAAGATGAGTATCCCCTCTACGAGCAGTACTTC
CASSQDEYPLYEQYF
>TRBJ2-4|16|TRBV11-2|TRBD2|few
TGTGCCAGCAGCTTAGGGCTAGCGGGAGGCCAGAGCATTCAGTACTTC
CASSLGLAGGQSIQYF
>TRBJ2-5|15|TRBV7-2|NA|few
TGTGCCAGCAGCTTAGCGCGGTCAGCCCAAGAGACCCAGTACTTC
CASSLARSAQETQYF
>TRBJ1-2|15|TRBV12-3/TRBV12-4|NA|many
TGTGCCAGCAGCAATACTCGGACGGCAAACTATGGCTACACCTTC
CASSNTRTANYGYTF
>TRBJ1-5|14|TRBV23-1|NA|many
TGCGCCAGCAGTCCAGGGCGCGGCAATCAGCCCCAGCATTTT
CASSPGRGNQPQHF
>TRBJ2-2|15|TRBV9|NA|many
TGTGCCAGCAGCAATAGCGGTGCGAACACCGGGGAGCTGTTTTTT
CASSNSGANTGELFF
>TRBJ2-1|11|TRBV29-1|NA|NA
TGCAGCGTAAGACGGTACAATGAGCAGTTCTTC
CSVRRYNEQFF
>TRBJ2-2|15|TRBV4-1|NA|NA
TGCGCCAGCAGCCAACCCGGGACCTTGAACGGGGAGCTGTTTTTT
CASSQPGTLNGELFF
>TRBJ1-1|14|TRBV14|NA|many
TGTGCCAGCAGCCAAACCGTCCGGAACACTGAAGCTTTCTTT
CASSQTVRNTEAFF
>TRBJ2-1|15|TRBV2|TRBD1|few
TGTGCCAGCATCACCGGGACAGGGGGCCTCAATGAGCAGTTCTTC
CASITGTGGLNEQFF
>TRBJ2-6|14|TRBV7-2|NA|NA
TGTGCCAGCAGCACCCAGACAGGAGCCAACGTCCTGACTTTC
CASSTQTGANVLTF
>TRBJ1-1|14|TRBV4-1|NA|NA
TGCGCCAGCAGCCGAGGGCGGGGGAACACTGAAGCTTTCTTT
CASSRGRGNTEAFF
>TRBJ1-1|11|TRBV29-1|NA|many
TGCAGCGTGATTCTGAAGCCTGAAGCTTTCTTT
CSVILKPEAFF
>TRBJ2-1|14|TRBV12-3/TRBV12-4|TRBD2|many
TGTGCCAGCAGTTTACGCGGGAGAACGAATGAGCAGTTCTTC
CASSLRGRTNEQFF
>TRBJ2-1|17|TRBV4-2|TRBD2|many
TGTGCCAGCAGCCATCCCGGGACTAGCGGGAGTAACAATGAGCAGTTCTTC
CASSHPGTSGSNNEQFF
>TRBJ2-1|17|TRBV7-9|TRBD2|NA
TGTGCCAGCAGCTTACCGGCCCGACTAGCTGTTTACAATGAGCAGTTCTTC
CASSLPARLAVYNEQFF
>TRBJ2-1|20|TRBV7-6|TRBD2|many
TGTGCCAGCAGCAGCTATCGGCTAGCGGGAGGGCAGGGGGGTCGCAATGAGCAGTTCTTC
CASSSYRLAGGQGGRNEQFF
>TRBJ2-3|17|TRBV7-2|TRBD2|many
TGTGCCAGCAGCTCGAGAACTAGCGGGAGGAGCACAGATACGCAGTATTTT
CASSSRTSGRSTDTQYF
>TRBJ2-3|17|TRBV27|TRBD2|NA
TGTGCCAGCAGTTTAAAACTAGCGGGAGTCAACACAGATACGCAGTATTTT
CASSLKLAGVNTDTQYF
>TRBJ2-1|15|TRBV6-6|TRBD2|few
TGTGCCAGCAGCCCGACTAGCGGTTTATACAATGAGCAGTTCTTC
CASSPTSGLYNEQFF
>TRBJ1-3|14|TRBV5-1|TRBD1|few
TGCGCCAGCAGCCTGGGACAGCCTGGAAACACCATATATTTT
CASSLGQPGNTIYF